This T cell receptor (beta chain) was identified during a study of cytotoxic CD8 clonotypes in ibrutinib-treated CLL. The wider study: Following treatment for a median roughly 12 months, range 6 to 36, response samples were then taken.

J lost 3 bases, V lost 5 bases, and 10 bases had no gene match. The CDR3 is made up of 16 amino acids. The germline V gene encodes CDR1 MNHEY and CDR2 SMNVEV (reference sequence). Profiling relied on immunoSEQ multiplex PCR, and the TCRdb table lists in-frame clones only, not all of them. The sample shows 200,000 or so clones, 70% of them seen only once. In regard to this clone: Its antigen remains unknown.

Study-wide points: Upon ibrutinib response clonality rose, and upon progression it fell back toward baseline. Researchers report that baseline clonality outpaced age-matched healthy donors and tracked circulating CD8+ T-cell counts. Once treatment began, public clonotypes, which were uncommon, contracted or stayed stable.

The chain joins TRBV27 to TRBJ1-5; 7 positions match TRBD1. The sequences come from PBMCs, collected after 12 months of ibrutinib treatment. The TCR was taken from a human donor with chronic lymphocytic leukemia. The CDR3 region has the DNA TGTGCCAGCAGTCCAACCTCGACAGGGACCAATCAGCCCCAGCATTTT. Protein product: CASSPTSTGTNQPQHF.